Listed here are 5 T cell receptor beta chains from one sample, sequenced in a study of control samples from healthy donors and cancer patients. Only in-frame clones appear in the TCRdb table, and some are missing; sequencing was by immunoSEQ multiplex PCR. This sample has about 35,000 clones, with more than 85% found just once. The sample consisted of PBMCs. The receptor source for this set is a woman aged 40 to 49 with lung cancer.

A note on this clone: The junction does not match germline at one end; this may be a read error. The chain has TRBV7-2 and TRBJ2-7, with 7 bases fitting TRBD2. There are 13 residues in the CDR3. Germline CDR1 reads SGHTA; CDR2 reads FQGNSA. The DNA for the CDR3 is TGTGCCAGCAGCTTAGGGGGCAGGGAGGGCCGACTTTTC. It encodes CASSLGGREGRLF.

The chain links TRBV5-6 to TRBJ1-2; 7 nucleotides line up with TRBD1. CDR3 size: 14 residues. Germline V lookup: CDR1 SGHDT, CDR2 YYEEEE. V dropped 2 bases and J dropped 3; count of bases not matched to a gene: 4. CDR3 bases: TGTGCCAGCAGCTTCCGGGACAGAGACTATGGCTACACCTTC. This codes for CASSFRDRDYGYTF.

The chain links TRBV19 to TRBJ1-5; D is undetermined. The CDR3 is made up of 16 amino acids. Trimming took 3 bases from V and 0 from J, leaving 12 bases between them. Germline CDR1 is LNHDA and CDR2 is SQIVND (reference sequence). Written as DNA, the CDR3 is TGTGCCAGTAGTATTGGGAACGCGCGTAGCAATCAGCCCCAGCATTTT. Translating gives CASSIGNARSNQPQHF.

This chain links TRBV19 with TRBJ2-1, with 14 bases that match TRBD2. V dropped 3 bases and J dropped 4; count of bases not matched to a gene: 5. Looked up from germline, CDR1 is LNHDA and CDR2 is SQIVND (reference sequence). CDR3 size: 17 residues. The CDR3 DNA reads TGTGCCAGTAGTATGGGCCGACTAGCGGGGGGGTACAATGAGCAGTTCTTC. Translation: CASSMGRLAGGYNEQFF.

This CDR3 reads CSVGWGYNYGYTF. CDR3 nucleotides: TGCAGCGTTGGGTGGGGCTATAACTATGGCTACACCTTC. This chain uses TRBV29-1 with TRBJ1-2; perhaps TRBD1 as D (5 bases). V was clipped by 4 bases and J by 1 base, with 10 bases between them. Germline CDR1 SQVTM, CDR2 ANQGSEA. There are 13 residues in the CDR3.